A single count supports the clone carrying this T cell receptor beta chain. What it recognizes is unknown. The entry originates in a study of blood T cells in healthy people across ages. Overall study findings and caveats: There was a strong correlation between TCR beta diversity and naive T cell percentage.

The CDR3 is made up of 14 amino acids. Germline CDR1 reads KGHSH; CDR2 reads LQKENI. V lost 3 bases and J 6 bases, leaving 15 bases between the germline ends. Together with a sample-barcoded 5' primer, a J-beta primer mix was included in a second PCR lasting roughly 6 to 12 cycles. TCRdb re-called the 5' RACE reads through MiXCR, storing one row per CDR3 protein. This sample has about 1.5 million distinct CDR3 sequences, with roughly 40% found just once. The gene calls are TRBV18 and TRBJ2-7; D uncertain. Sequences were obtained from blood. This clonotype originated in a woman under 30 in good health. The CDR3 spells CASSPNLSGFEQYF. CDR3 coding DNA: TGTGCCAGCTCACCCAACCTATCCGGGTTCGAGCAGTACTTC.